The TCR beta chain described here comes from a study of naive and memory T cell subsets. V was cut by 6 bases and J by 0 bases, with 9 bases left in between. The CDR3 is made up of 13 amino acids. Germline CDR1 and CDR2: MNHEY and SVGEGT. This clonotype was seen a handful of times. Four subsets defined by CD45RA and CD27 were sorted after CD3, CD4, CD8 and live/dead staining. Both TRBC1 and TRBC2 were covered by a beta constant-region primer of two equimolar oligonucleotides. An oligonucleotide with the SP2 primer and a 12-nucleotide UMI was ligated to the cDNA 3' end. TCRdb reprocessed the UMI-ligation and nested PCR reads via MiXCR and lists one record per CDR3 protein. There are under 35,000 distinct CDR3 sequences in the sample; around 10% occur only once, and around a sixth lies in the top ten.

Sequenced input: effector memory CD4+ T cells from blood. Subset defined: effector memory, CD45RA- CD27-. The receptor was derived from a human donor in good health. The J gene is TRBJ2-7, the V gene TRBV6-2 or TRBV6-3, with D unresolved. The CDR3 coding sequence is TGTGCCAGCAGGCAGGAGAGCTCCTACGAGCAGTACTTC. Translated: CASRQESSYEQYF.